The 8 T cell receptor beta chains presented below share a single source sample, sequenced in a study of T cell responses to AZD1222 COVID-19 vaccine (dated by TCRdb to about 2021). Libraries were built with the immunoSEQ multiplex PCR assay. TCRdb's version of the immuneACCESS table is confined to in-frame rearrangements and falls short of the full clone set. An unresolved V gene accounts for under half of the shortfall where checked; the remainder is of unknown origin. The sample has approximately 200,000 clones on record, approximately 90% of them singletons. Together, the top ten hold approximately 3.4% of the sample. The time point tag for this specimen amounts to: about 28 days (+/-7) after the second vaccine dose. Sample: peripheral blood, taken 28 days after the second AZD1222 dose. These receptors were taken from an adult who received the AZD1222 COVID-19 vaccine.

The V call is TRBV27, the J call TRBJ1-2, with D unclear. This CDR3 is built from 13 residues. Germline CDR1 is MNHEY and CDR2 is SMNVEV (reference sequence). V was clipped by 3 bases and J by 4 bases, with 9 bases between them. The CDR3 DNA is TGTGCCAGCAGTTTCGGCCCTACCTATGGCTACACCTTC. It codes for CASSFGPTYGYTF.

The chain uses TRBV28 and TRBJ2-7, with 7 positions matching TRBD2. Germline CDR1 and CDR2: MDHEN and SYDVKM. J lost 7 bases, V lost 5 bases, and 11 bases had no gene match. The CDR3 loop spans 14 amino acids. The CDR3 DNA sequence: TGTGCCAGCAGTCCCTTAGGATCCGGGAGGGAGCAGTACTTC. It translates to CASSPLGSGREQYF.

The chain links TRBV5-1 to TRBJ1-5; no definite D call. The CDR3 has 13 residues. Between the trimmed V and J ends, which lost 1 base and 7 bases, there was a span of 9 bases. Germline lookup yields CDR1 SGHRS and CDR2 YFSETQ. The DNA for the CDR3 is TGCGCCAGCAGCTTGAGTGGGAACCAGCCCCAGCATTTT. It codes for CASSLSGNQPQHF.

This CDR3 is CASSHLQGGETQYF. DNA for the CDR3: TGTGCCAGCAGCCACCTCCAAGGCGGGGAGACCCAGTACTTC. The V and J genes are TRBV7-8 and TRBJ2-5, with D tentatively TRBD2 (5 bases). The CDR3 spans 14 residues. Germline values: CDR1 SGHVS, CDR2 FQNEAQ. The V and J ends lost 5 bases and 5 bases respectively, with 15 bases between them.

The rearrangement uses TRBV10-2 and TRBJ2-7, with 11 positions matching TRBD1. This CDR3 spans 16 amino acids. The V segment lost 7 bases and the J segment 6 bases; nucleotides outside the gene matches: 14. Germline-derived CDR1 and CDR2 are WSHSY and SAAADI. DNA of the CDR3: TGCGCCAGCACTCCCCTCCCGGGACAGGGGGTAATCGAGCAGTACTTC. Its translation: CASTPLPGQGVIEQYF.

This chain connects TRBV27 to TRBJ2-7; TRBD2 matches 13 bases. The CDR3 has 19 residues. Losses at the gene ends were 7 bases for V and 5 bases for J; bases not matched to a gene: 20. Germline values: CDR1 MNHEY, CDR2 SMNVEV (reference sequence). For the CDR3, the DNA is TGTGCCAGCACCCCTTATCGACTAGCGGGAGGCCTAGCTCCCCACGAGCAGTACTTC. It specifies CASTPYRLAGGLAPHEQYF.

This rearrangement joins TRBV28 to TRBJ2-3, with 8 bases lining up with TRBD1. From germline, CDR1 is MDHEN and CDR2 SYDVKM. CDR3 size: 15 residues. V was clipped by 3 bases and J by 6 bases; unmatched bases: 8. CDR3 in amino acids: CASSFGQGGRDTQYF. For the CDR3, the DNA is TGTGCCAGCAGTTTCGGACAGGGCGGTAGGGATACGCAGTATTTT.

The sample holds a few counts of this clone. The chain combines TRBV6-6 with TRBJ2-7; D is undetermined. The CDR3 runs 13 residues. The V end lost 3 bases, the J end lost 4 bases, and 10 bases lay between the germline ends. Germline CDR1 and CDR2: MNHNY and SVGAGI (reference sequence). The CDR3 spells CASSYRSSYEQYF. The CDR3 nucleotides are TGTGCCAGCAGTTATCGGTCCAGTTACGAGCAGTACTTC.